These T cell receptor beta chains were read from a single sample in a study of blood T cell repertoires in COVID-19. Generated by immunoSEQ multiplex PCR, the TCRdb table keeps only in-frame clones and is missing some. The table records approximately 300,000 clones, about 90% of them present only once. Sequences were obtained from peripheral blood. All receptors derive from a woman between 25 and 40 years old with COVID-19, enrolled during active disease. The CDR3 runs from the conserved cysteine through the conserved F or W. Each record gives: CDR3 protein, CDR3 DNA, clone size, J gene, V gene, D gene. D genes are given only for firm matches. Size tells how often a clone was seen (once, few, many) or the class of an expanded clone, and some rows leave it out.

CASSERGRSNQPQHF | TGTGCCAGCAGTGAAAGGGGCAGGAGCAATCAGCCCCAGCATTTT | . | TRBJ1-5 | TRBV6-1 | .
CASSPGTGGADTQYF | TGCGCCAGCAGCCCCGGGACAGGGGGCGCAGATACGCAGTATTTT | . | TRBJ2-3 | TRBV4-3 | TRBD1
CASSPSGMFGGELFF | TGTGCCAGCTCTCCTAGCGGGATGTTCGGCGGGGAGCTGTTTTTT | . | TRBJ2-2 | TRBV27 | TRBD2
CASSLNGGANSPLHF | TGCGCCAGCAGCTTAAATGGGGGGGCAAATTCACCCCTCCACTTT | . | TRBJ1-6 | TRBV5-1 | .
CASSQGSYRAQHF | TGCGCCAGCAGCCAAGGGAGTTATCGGGCCCAGCATTTT | . | TRBJ1-5 | TRBV4-1 | .
CASSLGGLPSWNEQFF | TGTGCCAGCAGCTTAGGGGGACTACCCTCGTGGAATGAGCAGTTCTTC | . | TRBJ2-1 | TRBV7-9 | TRBD2
CASSRDFNQPQHF | TGTGCCAGCAGTCGGGACTTCAATCAGCCCCAGCATTTT | . | TRBJ1-5 | TRBV6-6 | .
CSASLTSGSLDTQYF | TGCAGTGCTAGTTTAACTAGCGGGAGCTTAGATACGCAGTATTTT | . | TRBJ2-3 | TRBV20-1 | TRBD2
CASSILTGQGDGYTF | TGTGCCAGCAGCATCTTAACCGGACAGGGCGATGGCTACACCTTC | once | TRBJ1-2 | TRBV9 | TRBD1
CASSYRTGGVEQFF | TGTGCCAGCAGTTACAGGACAGGGGGCGTTGAGCAGTTCTTC | . | TRBJ2-1 | TRBV6-5 | TRBD1
CASSPLPLATNEKLFF | TGTGCCAGCAGTCCCCTGCCCCTAGCAACTAATGAAAAACTGTTTTTT | . | TRBJ1-4 | TRBV27 | .
CASSRTGENEKLFF | TGTGCCAGCAGTCGGACAGGGGAAAATGAAAAACTGTTTTTT | . | TRBJ1-4 | TRBV7-8 | TRBD1
CASRETSGTYNEQFF | TGTGCCAGCAGAGAGACTAGCGGGACTTACAATGAGCAGTTCTTC | . | TRBJ2-1 | TRBV6-5 | TRBD2
CASSYPRGPNNEKLFF | TGTGCCAGCAGTTACCCGCGGGGACCGAACAATGAAAAACTGTTTTTT | . | TRBJ1-4 | TRBV6-2/TRBV6-3 | .